This T cell receptor (beta chain) was observed in a study of read filtering for tumor transcriptome and immune sequencing. Study overall: The cohort had roughly 17 men and approximately 13 women aged about 45 to 80, mean roughly 66 years. Under ten patients were R-ISS I, 16 were R-ISS II, more than five were R-ISS III.

Germline values: CDR1 SGHRS, CDR2 YFSETQ. The CDR3 contains 14 residues. The ends were cut back, 2 bases at V and 3 bases at J, with 8 bases in the middle. This clonotype turned up a few times. Antigen specificity is unknown. The library was built from 400 to 500 ng RNA with molecular barcoded adaptors for alpha/delta and beta/gamma chains. TCRdb used MiXCR to reprocess the reads, holding one entry per CDR3 protein. This table holds 120,000 or so distinct CDR3 sequences, over 10% found once. Study-wide points: Correlation between methods rose after single-read clonotypes were removed. RNA-seq captured clonotypes less deeply and reliably than IR-seq.

This chain joins TRBV5-1 and TRBJ2-2, with D hard to call. This clonotype was sampled from a donor over 35 with multiple myeloma. The specimen sequenced was a population of CD138-negative cells sorted from bone marrow. The CDR3 bases are TGCGCCAGCAGCTTCGTTCAAGACACCGGGGAGCTGTTTTTT. Its protein product is CASSFVQDTGELFF.